The TCR beta chain under discussion was sequenced for a study of blood T cell repertoires in COVID-19. Study overall: T cells, B-cell-depleted T cells, or PBMCs supplied cDNA or gDNA.

Some clones are missing from TCRdb's copy, which holds only in-frame ones; the method was immunoSEQ multiplex PCR. The sample comprises hundreds of thousands of clones, about 85% of which are singletons, and around 2.9% rests with the top ten. The TCR originated in a woman aged 45-59 years who had recovered from COVID-19. The sequencing sample was made of PBMCs or T cells enriched from blood (not recorded which).

The CDR3 DNA reads as TGCGCCAGCAGCTTGGGCAACAGGGAAGCTTTCTTT. Its protein product is CASSLGNREAFF. This chain uses TRBV5-1 with TRBJ1-1; TRBD1 is a possible D gene (5 bases). The CDR3 totals 12 residues. V dropped 0 bases and J dropped 8 bases, with 8 bases sitting between them. Looked up from germline, CDR1 is SGHRS and CDR2 is YFSETQ.